The sequence of this T cell receptor (beta chain) was determined in a study of shared clonotypes between healthy human individuals. Profiling relied on immunoSEQ multiplex PCR, and the TCRdb table lists in-frame clones only, not all of them. The data contain about 580,000 clones, 98% of them seen just once; the ten biggest clones take up less than 0.35%. CD45RO-negative CD8 cells positively selected for CCR7 made up the naive population, which excluded terminally differentiated effector memory CD45RA+ cells. This clone was seen once. The V gene's germline CDR1 is SQVTM and CDR2 ANQGSEA. The CDR3 is 11 residues long. Trimming removed 1 base at V and 7 bases at J, with 7 bases between.

The sequenced material came from naive CD8+ T cells sorted from blood. This clonotype originated in a man aged 25-40 years in good health. The chain recombines TRBV29-1 with TRBJ2-5; D not resolved. The CDR3 here is CSVEGRRTQYF. Written as DNA, the CDR3 is TGCAGCGTTGAAGGTAGACGGACCCAGTACTTC.